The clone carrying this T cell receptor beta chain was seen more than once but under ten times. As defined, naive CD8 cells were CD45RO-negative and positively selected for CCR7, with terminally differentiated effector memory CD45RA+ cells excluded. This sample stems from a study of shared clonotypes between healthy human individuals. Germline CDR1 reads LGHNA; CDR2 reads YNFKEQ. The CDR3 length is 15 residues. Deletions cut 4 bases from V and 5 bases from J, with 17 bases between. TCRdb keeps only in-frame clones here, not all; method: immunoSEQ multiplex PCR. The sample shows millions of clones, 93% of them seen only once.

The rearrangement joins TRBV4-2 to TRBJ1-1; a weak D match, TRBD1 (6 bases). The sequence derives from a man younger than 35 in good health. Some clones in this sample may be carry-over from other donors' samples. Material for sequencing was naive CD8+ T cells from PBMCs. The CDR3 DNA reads TGTGCCAGCAGCCTCGTTGTAGGAGGGGGGACTGAAGCTTTCTTT. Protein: CASSLVVGGGTEAFF.